This T cell receptor beta chain is drawn from a study of blood T cells in healthy people across ages. Study overall: About one barcoded TCR beta cDNA was captured per two T cells.

Primed by a sample-barcoded 5' primer and a J-beta primer mix, a second PCR proceeded for 7 to 11 cycles. Researchers report that a template-switch adaptor with 12 random nucleotides tagged each cDNA molecule. Every individual sample yielded 2.5 million or more paired-end reads (each containing CDR3). Each CDR3 protein is one row after TCRdb ran MiXCR on the 5' RACE reads. Here the sample spans approximately 830,000 distinct CDR3 sequences, 62% being singletons. With respect to this clonotype: Its antigen remains unidentified.

Notes on the study in general: Changes seen in expanded clonotypes were possibly confounded by donor CMV status left unknown.

The sample comprised blood. The receptor's source is a man aged 25 to 40 in good health.

The CDR3 nucleotides are TGCAGCGTTGAAGTCGCGGGGGCGGATGGGTATGGCTACACCTTC. Amino acids: CSVEVAGADGYGYTF. This chain joins TRBV29-1 and TRBJ1-2; a possible D gene is TRBD1 (6 bases). The germline V gene has CDR1 SQVTM and CDR2 ANQGSEA. This CDR3 has 15 residues. V was clipped by 1 base and J by 5 bases, with 17 bases between them.